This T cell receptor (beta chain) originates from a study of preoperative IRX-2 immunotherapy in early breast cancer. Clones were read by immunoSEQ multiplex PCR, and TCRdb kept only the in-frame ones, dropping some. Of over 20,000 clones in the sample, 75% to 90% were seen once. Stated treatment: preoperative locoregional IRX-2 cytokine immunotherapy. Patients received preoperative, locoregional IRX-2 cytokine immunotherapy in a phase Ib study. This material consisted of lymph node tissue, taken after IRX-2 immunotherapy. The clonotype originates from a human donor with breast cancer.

CDR3 DNA: TGTGCCAGCACCAACAACAGGGTTGAAGCTTTCTTT. This gives the protein CASTNNRVEAFF. This rearrangement joins TRBV28 to TRBJ1-1; a weak D match, TRBD1 (6 bases). Germline CDR1 is MDHEN and CDR2 is SYDVKM. Between the trimmed V and J ends, which lost 7 bases and 7 bases, there was a span of 13 bases. The CDR3 loop spans 12 amino acids.